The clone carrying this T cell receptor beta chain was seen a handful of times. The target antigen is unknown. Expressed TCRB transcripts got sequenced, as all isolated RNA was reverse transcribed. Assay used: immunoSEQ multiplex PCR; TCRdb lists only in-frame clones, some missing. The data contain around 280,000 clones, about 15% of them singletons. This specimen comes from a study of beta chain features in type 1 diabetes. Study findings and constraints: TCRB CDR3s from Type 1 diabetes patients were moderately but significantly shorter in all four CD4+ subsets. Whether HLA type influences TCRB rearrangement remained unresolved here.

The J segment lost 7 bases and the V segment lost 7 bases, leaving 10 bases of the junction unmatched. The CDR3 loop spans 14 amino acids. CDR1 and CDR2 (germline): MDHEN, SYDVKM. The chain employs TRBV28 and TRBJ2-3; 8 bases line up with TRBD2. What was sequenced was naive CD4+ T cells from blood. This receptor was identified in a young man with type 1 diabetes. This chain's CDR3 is CASNTLAGSHTQYF. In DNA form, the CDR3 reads TGTGCCAGCAATACCCTAGCGGGCTCACATACGCAGTATTTT. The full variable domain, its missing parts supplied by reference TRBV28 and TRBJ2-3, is DVKVTQSSRYLVKRTGEKVFLECVQDMDHENMFWYRQDPGLGLRLIYFSYDVKMKEKGDIPEGYSVSREKKERFSLILESASTNQTSMYLCASNTLAGSHTQYFGPGTRLTVL.